Each of the 31 T cell receptor beta chains below was sequenced from the same sample in a study of Ad26.COV2.S vaccination and SARS-CoV-2 variants. The repertoire was sequenced with immunoSEQ multiplex PCR; TCRdb's copy has only in-frame clones and lacks some. The sample has some 350,000 clones, about 85% seen once. Treatment: some 20 received Ad26.COV2.S at low or high dose, single or two shots; 5 received placebo; per-sample allocation not given. At day 63 after the first vaccine or placebo injection, samples were drawn. The sequencing here drew on peripheral blood, taken in a trial of Ad26.COV2.S vaccine versus placebo. These receptors were taken from a person between 18 and 60 years old who received the Ad26.COV2.S COVID-19 vaccine or a placebo.

This clone was detected only once. The V gene is TRBV4-1, the J gene TRBJ2-1, with 9 bases that match TRBD1. CDR3 length: 17 residues. V gave up 0 bases and J gave up 8 bases; unmatched junction bases: 11. Per the germline V gene, CDR1 is MGHRA and CDR2 is YSYEKL. The DNA of the CDR3 is TGCGCCAGCAGCCAAGATCCCCCCGGGACAGGGTTTTATGAGCAGTTCTTC. Protein product: CASSQDPPGTGFYEQFF.

The chain is built from TRBV2 and TRBJ2-2; 9 nucleotides agree with TRBD1. This CDR3 spans 15 amino acids. The V gene end was trimmed by 6 bases and the J gene end by 2 bases; junction bases not matched to a gene: 4. Germline CDR1 SNHLY, CDR2 FYNNEI. The CDR3 region is CASRDRGQNTGELFF. Here the CDR3 DNA reads TGTGCCAGCAGGGACAGGGGCCAAAACACCGGGGAGCTGTTTTTT.

This rearrangement joins TRBV28 to TRBJ1-6; D not resolved. CDR1 is MDHEN and CDR2 is SYDVKM in the germline V gene. The ends were cut back, 7 bases at V and 0 bases at J, with 13 bases in the middle. The CDR3 runs 16 residues. The CDR3 is CASTTVTSSYNSPLHF. Written as DNA, the CDR3 is TGTGCCAGCACCACAGTGACTAGCTCCTATAATTCACCCCTCCACTTT.

The chain uses TRBV4-1 and TRBJ1-2; D gene uncertain. Trimming removed 1 base from V and 4 bases from J, with 16 bases in between. Germline CDR1 reads MGHRA; CDR2 reads YSYEKL. The CDR3 is made up of 16 amino acids. The CDR3 loop reads CASSQGNEGDIYGYTF. As DNA, the CDR3 is TGCGCCAGCAGCCAAGGAAACGAGGGAGACATCTATGGCTACACCTTC.

J is TRBJ2-7 and V is TRBV19, with D perhaps matching TRBD1 (6 bases). CDR1 LNHDA and CDR2 SQIVND come from the germline V gene (reference sequence). CDR3 length: 15 amino acids. Trimming took 5 bases from V and 1 from J, leaving 15 bases between them. The CDR3 coding sequence is TGTGCCAGTAGTGCTTCCGGGACACTTTCCTACGAGCAGTACTTC. Amino acid sequence: CASSASGTLSYEQYF.

The chain combines TRBV10-3 with TRBJ1-1; D perhaps matches TRBD1 (5 bases). This CDR3 region has 13 residues. Per germline, CDR1 ENHRY and CDR2 SYGVKD. V lost 6 bases, J lost 7 bases, and 15 bases lay in between. Written as DNA, the CDR3 is TGTGCCATCAGCAAGGGGACCGCAGGTGAAGCTTTCTTT. Translating gives CAISKGTAGEAFF.

This chain uses TRBV11-3 with TRBJ2-1, with 11 bases that match TRBD1. J lost 4 bases, V lost 3 bases, and 14 bases had no gene match. Per germline, CDR1 SGHNT and CDR2 YENEEA. The CDR3 is 19 residues long. DNA for the CDR3: TGTGCCAGCAGCTTTACGGGGACAGGGGGAGGGGGAACTTACAATGAGCAGTTCTTC. Its translation is CASSFTGTGGGGTYNEQFF.

The V and J genes are TRBV24-1 and TRBJ2-7, with D possibly being TRBD1 (5 bases). Germline-derived CDR1 and CDR2 are KGHDR and SFDVKD. Trimming cost V 4 bases and J 0 bases, with 9 bases left between them. CDR3 length: 14 amino acids. The CDR3 protein is CATSDRQYSYEQYF. The CDR3 DNA follows: TGTGCCACCAGTGACCGACAGTACTCCTACGAGCAGTACTTC.

This clone was detected a few times. The chain uses TRBV7-8 and TRBJ1-6, with unresolved D. The CDR3 consists of 14 residues. V gave up 3 bases and J gave up 7 bases, with 10 bases separating them. Germline-derived CDR1 and CDR2 are SGHVS and FQNEAQ. The CDR3 spells CASSFRTGNSPLHF. The CDR3 nucleotides are TGTGCCAGCAGCTTCCGGACGGGGAATTCACCCCTCCACTTT.

V is TRBV4-3 and J is TRBJ1-3; possibly TRBD1 for D (6 bases). Germline loops: CDR1 LGHNA, CDR2 YSLEER. The CDR3 length is 16 residues. The germline V and J ends were trimmed by 4 bases and 4 bases, with 17 bases remaining between them. CDR3 in DNA: TGCGCCAGCAGCCTTGCGGACACAGGGACAGGAAACACCATATATTTT. Translated, it gives CASSLADTGTGNTIYF.

The rearrangement links TRBV7-9 to TRBJ2-3; 7 nucleotides agree with TRBD2. The CDR3 spans 16 residues. Per the germline V gene, CDR1 is SEHNR and CDR2 is FQNEAQ (reference sequence). V gave up 5 bases and J gave up 2 bases; unmatched junction bases: 10. CDR3 nucleotides: TGTGCCAGCAGCCAACCCCTAGCGGAGTACACAGATACGCAGTATTTT. It is translated as CASSQPLAEYTDTQYF.

The chain links TRBV2 to TRBJ2-5; 8 nucleotides match TRBD2. The V segment lost 3 bases and the J segment 4 bases; nucleotides outside the gene matches: 7. Germline loops: CDR1 SNHLY, CDR2 FYNNEI. This CDR3 comprises 15 residues. CDR3 bases: TGTGCCAGCAGTGAGCGGAGCGGGGGAAGAGAGACCCAGTACTTC. Translating it yields CASSERSGGRETQYF.

This clone showed up just once. J is TRBJ2-5 and V is TRBV19; 9 positions match TRBD2. The CDR3 extends over 14 amino acids. V lost 7 bases, J lost 4 bases, and 7 bases stayed unmatched. The germline gives CDR1 LNHDA, CDR2 SQIVND (reference sequence). CDR3 sequence (DNA): TGTGCCAGTAAGGGCGGGGGGGCCGCAGAGACCCAGTACTTC. This translates into CASKGGGAAETQYF.

The genes are TRBV6-5 and TRBJ1-5, with 7 bases lining up with TRBD1. Germline CDR1 MNHEY, CDR2 SVGAGI. J lost 0 bases, V lost 6 bases, and 2 bases had no gene match. The CDR3 sequence is 14 residues long. In DNA form, the CDR3 reads TGTGCCAGCAGCCGACAGGGTAGCAATCAGCCCCAGCATTTT. It is translated as CASSRQGSNQPQHF.

A few counts support this clone. CDR3 in DNA: TGTGCCAGCCGGACTAGCGGCGGAGAGACCCAGTACTTC. It is translated as CASRTSGGETQYF. J is TRBJ2-5 and V is TRBV6-6, with 10 bases matching TRBD2. V was pared by 8 bases and J by 4 bases, with 4 bases of the junction left unmatched. The CDR3 sequence is 13 residues long. Germline CDR1 and CDR2: MNHNY and SVGAGI (reference sequence).

This sequence joins TRBV6-5 and TRBJ2-7; D is undetermined. This CDR3 region has 11 residues. CDR1 is MNHEY, CDR2 SVGAGI, per germline. V was shortened by 6 bases and J by 6 bases, with 9 bases between the two germline ends. The CDR3 region has the DNA TGTGCCAGCAGGGCGGAGCGCGAGCAGTACTTC. It codes for CASRAEREQYF.

This clone appeared once. V and J are TRBV5-5 and TRBJ2-7; 8 bases align to TRBD1. After removal of 4 bases from V and 7 bases from J, the junction contained 10 bases not matched to a gene. CDR3 size: 14 residues. Germline lookup yields CDR1 SGHKS and CDR2 YYEKEE (reference sequence). The CDR3: CASSELDRAGEQYF. The CDR3 bases are TGTGCCAGCAGCGAGCTGGACAGGGCAGGGGAGCAGTACTTC.

The V and J genes are TRBV5-1 and TRBJ1-3; D not resolved. V lost 7 bases and J 0 bases, leaving 8 bases between the germline ends. Germline V lookup: CDR1 SGHRS, CDR2 YFSETQ. This CDR3 contains 13 residues. As DNA, the CDR3 is TGCGCCAGCCGACTGTCCTCTGGAAACACCATATATTTT. The encoded protein is CASRLSSGNTIYF. The whole variable domain, filled in from reference TRBV5-1 and TRBJ1-3, reads KAGVTQTPRYLIKTRGQQVTLSCSPISGHRSVSWYQQTPGQGLQFLFEYFSETQRNKGNFPGRFSGRQFSNSRSEMNVSTLELGDSALYLCASRLSSGNTIYFGEGSWLTVV.

The chain employs TRBV5-1 and TRBJ2-3; 14 nucleotides align to TRBD2. Germline values: CDR1 SGHRS, CDR2 YFSETQ. The trim removed 7 bases at V and 6 bases at J, leaving 4 bases unmatched. This CDR3 is 14 amino acids long. CDR3 coding DNA: TGCGCCAGCGGGACTAGCGGGGGTGCTGATACGCAGTATTTT. Protein product: CASGTSGGADTQYF.

The chain couples TRBV18 to TRBJ2-2; D gene uncertain. The CDR3 totals 12 residues. CDR1 and CDR2 (germline): KGHSH, LQKENI. Trimming left V 4 bases short and J 5 bases short, with 5 bases between. The CDR3 protein is CASSLGTGELFF. In nucleotides, the CDR3 is TGTGCCAGCTCACTTGGGACCGGGGAGCTGTTTTTT.

This clone was recorded a few times. This chain connects TRBV5-1 to TRBJ1-6; D remains ambiguous. V was trimmed by 0 bases and J by 5 bases, leaving 6 bases between them. The CDR3 is 14 residues long. Germline lookup yields CDR1 SGHRS and CDR2 YFSETQ. CDR3 nucleotide sequence: TGCGCCAGCAGCTTGGAAGGGAATAATTCACCCCTCCACTTT. Its protein is CASSLEGNNSPLHF.

The genes are TRBV6-2 or TRBV6-3 and TRBJ2-3, with 11 bases that match TRBD2. Germline V gene sequence: CDR1 MNHEY, CDR2 SVGEGT. This CDR3 comprises 14 residues. V was pared by 6 bases and J by 8 bases, with 7 bases of the junction left unmatched. The CDR3 DNA follows: TGTGCCAGCAGGCCTAGCGGGGGGCGAGGTACGCAGTATTTT. Amino acids: CASRPSGGRGTQYF.

This clone was detected a few times. The rearrangement links TRBV6-2 or TRBV6-3 to TRBJ2-2, with unresolved D. CDR3 length: 12 residues. Germline-derived CDR1 and CDR2 are MNHEY and SVGEGT. With 6 bases removed from V and 1 base from J, the gap between germline ends came to 3 bases. DNA for the CDR3: TGTGCCAGCAGCCGGAACACCGGGGAGCTGTTTTTT. Translated: CASSRNTGELFF.

This chain uses TRBV5-6 with TRBJ1-2; no definite D call. This CDR3 has 13 amino acids. V was shortened by 1 base and J by 8 bases, with 12 bases between the two germline ends. Germline-derived CDR1 and CDR2 are SGHDT and YYEEEE. The CDR3 DNA reads TGTGCCAGCAGCTTGTACACGGGAGGGGGCTACACCTTC. Translation: CASSLYTGGGYTF. Full variable domain (remainder filled in from reference TRBV5-6 and TRBJ1-2): DAGVTQSPTHLIKTRGQQVTLRCSPKSGHDTVSWYQQALGQGPQFIFQYYEEEERQRGNFPDRFSGHQFPNYSSELNVNALLLGDSALYLCASSLYTGGGYTFGSGTRLTVV.

The chain joins TRBV12-5 to TRBJ2-3; D not resolved. This CDR3 contains 13 residues. Germline V CDR1 and CDR2: LGHNT, FRNRAP. Between the trimmed V and J ends, which lost 6 bases and 1 base, there was a span of 8 bases. CDR3 sequence reads: CASGPAGTDTQYF. The CDR3 DNA follows: TGTGCTAGTGGCCCCGCTGGCACAGATACGCAGTATTTT.

The V gene is TRBV5-8, the J gene TRBJ2-1; possible D gene TRBD2, 5 bases. Germline V gene sequence: CDR1 SGHTS, CDR2 YDEGEE. The CDR3 sequence is 16 residues long. Trimming stripped 2 bases from V and 0 bases from J, with 12 bases between. CDR3 sequence reads: CASSFERGYSYNEQFF. The CDR3 nucleotides read TGTGCCAGCAGCTTTGAACGCGGGTACTCCTACAATGAGCAGTTCTTC.

The V and J genes are TRBV2 and TRBJ2-3; TRBD2 matches at 10 bases. This CDR3 contains 14 residues. V shed 8 bases and J 6 bases; nucleotides not matched to a gene: 8. Germline V gene data show CDR1 as SNHLY and CDR2 as FYNNEI. The CDR3 here is CASRSSGSADTQYF. The CDR3 DNA sequence: TGTGCCAGCCGATCTAGCGGGAGTGCGGATACGCAGTATTTT.

This chain links TRBV29-1 with TRBJ2-1; 10 bases map to TRBD1. Germline V gene lookup returns CDR1 SQVTM and CDR2 ANQGSEA. Trimming at V came to 4 bases and at J to 2 bases, leaving 5 bases not matched to a gene. The CDR3 contains 15 residues. The CDR3 reads CSVAAGTGAYNEQFF. DNA of the CDR3: TGCAGCGTTGCGGCCGGGACAGGGGCCTACAATGAGCAGTTCTTC.

This chain links TRBV11-2 with TRBJ2-7; tentatively, D is TRBD2 (5 bases). This CDR3 is built from 15 residues. Germline CDR1 reads SGHAT; CDR2 reads FQNNGV. The germline V and J ends were trimmed by 5 bases and 2 bases, with 16 bases remaining between them. The CDR3 sequence: CASSKGGGHPYEQYF. The CDR3 region has the DNA TGTGCCAGCAGCAAAGGTGGCGGGCATCCCTACGAGCAGTACTTC. The whole variable domain, remainder taken from reference TRBV11-2 and TRBJ2-7, is EAGVAQSPRYKIIEKRQSVAFWCNPISGHATLYWYQQILGQGPKLLIQFQNNGVVDDSQLPKDRFSAERLKGVDSTLKIQPAKLEDSAVYLCASSKGGGHPYEQYFGPGTRLTVT.

This CDR3 reads CASRARDGYNSPLHF. CDR3 sequence (DNA): TGTGCCAGTAGAGCTCGGGACGGATATAATTCACCCCTCCACTTT. The chain joins TRBV19 to TRBJ1-6; perhaps TRBD1 as D (5 bases). Germline CDR1 and CDR2: LNHDA and SQIVND (reference sequence). The germline V and J ends were trimmed by 6 bases and 4 bases, with 13 bases remaining between them. The CDR3 spans 15 residues.

CDR3 protein: CASSLGQGRSSGEETQYF. The CDR3 DNA sequence: TGTGCCAGCAGCTTGGGGCAGGGGAGGTCTAGCGGGGAAGAGACCCAGTACTTC. The chain links TRBV5-8 to TRBJ2-5, with TRBD2 identical over 9 bases. Looked up from germline, CDR1 is SGHTS and CDR2 is YDEGEE. The CDR3 extends over 18 amino acids. The V gene end was trimmed by 0 bases and the J gene end by 3 bases; junction bases not matched to a gene: 12. The full variable domain, completed using reference TRBV5-8 and TRBJ2-5, is EAGVTQSPTHLIKTRGQQATLRCSPISGHTSVYWYQQALGLGLQFLLWYDEGEERNRGNFPPRFSGRQFPNYSSELNVNALELEDSALYLCASSLGQGRSSGEETQYFGPGTRLLVL.